This T cell receptor (beta chain) was observed in a study of cytomegalovirus exposure and HLA in healthy donors. Repertoires were generated with immunoSEQ multiplex PCR, while TCRdb's copy carries only in-frame clones and drops some. The profile shows under 75,000 clones, 90% to 96% of them singletons. Trimming cost V 6 bases and J 3 bases; bases outside gene matches: 8. This CDR3 region has 14 residues. Germline CDR1 reads MDHEN; CDR2 reads SYDVKM. The gene calls are TRBV28 and TRBJ2-7; TRBD2 aligns across 7 bases. Sample: PBMCs. This sequence was found in a woman between 18 and 30 years old in good health and CMV-seronegative. The CDR3, as DNA: TGTGCCAGCAGCCCCCCCGGGGGGATCTACGAGCAGTACTTC. Translation: CASSPPGGIYEQYF.